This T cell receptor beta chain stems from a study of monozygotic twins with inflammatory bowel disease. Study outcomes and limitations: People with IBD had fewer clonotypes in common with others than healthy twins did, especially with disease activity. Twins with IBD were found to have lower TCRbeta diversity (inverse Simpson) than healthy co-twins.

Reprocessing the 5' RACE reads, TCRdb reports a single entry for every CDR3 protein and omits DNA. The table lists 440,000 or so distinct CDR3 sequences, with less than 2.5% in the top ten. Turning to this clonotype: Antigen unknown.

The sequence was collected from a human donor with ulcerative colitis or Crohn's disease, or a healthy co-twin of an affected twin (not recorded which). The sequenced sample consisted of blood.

CDR3 loop: CASSEGDSHNSPLHF. The rearrangement uses TRBV7-9 and TRBJ1-6; TCRdb's D gene call, TRBD1, goes unchecked for lack of DNA. The germline V gene has CDR1 SEHNR and CDR2 FQNEAQ (reference sequence). The CDR3 length is 15 residues.